The entry below describes one T cell receptor beta chain. Its antigen remains unknown. The sample is drawn from a study of T cell responses to AZD1222 COVID-19 vaccine. On the study more broadly: Second-dose intervals of approximately 4 or approximately 12 weeks were pooled.

Study findings and constraints: Clonal diversity was possibly underestimated, and the donors were mostly white British, with more females. Across the whole spike, CD4 TCRs peaked at regions 160-218 and 743-854.

Germline CDR1 SGHDT, CDR2 YYEEEE. Between the trimmed V and J ends, which lost 4 bases and 9 bases, there was a span of 14 bases. The CDR3 consists of 14 residues. Measured with immunoSEQ multiplex PCR; TCRdb has only the in-frame clones, and not every one. The sample lists about 140,000 clones, 80% to 95% seen once, with about 5% in the top ten. The source was peripheral blood, collected on day 0 of AZD1222 vaccination. The sequence was obtained from an adult in good health. The chain recombines TRBV5-6 with TRBJ1-6; D ambiguous. CDR3 in DNA: TGTGCCAGCAGCAAAGGACTGGGGATTTCACCCCTCCACTTT. Residues: CASSKGLGISPLHF.